This TCR beta chain emerged from a study of glioma-infiltrating T cells after dendritic cell vaccination. This clone was observed a single time. Trimming removed 1 base at V and 11 bases at J, with 8 bases between. The CDR3 spans 11 residues. Germline loops: CDR1 SGHAT, CDR2 FQNNGV. Here immunoSEQ multiplex PCR was the method, and the copy in TCRdb shows in-frame clones only, minus some. The sample consists of tens of thousands of clones, over 75% of them appearing once. The specimen comprised blood, sampled before dendritic cell vaccination. This rearrangement joins TRBV11-2 to TRBJ2-5, with D unresolved. This clonotype was obtained from a human donor with glioblastoma. CDR3 loop: CASSLAAEQYF. CDR3 in DNA: TGTGCCAGCAGCTTAGCGGCGGAGCAGTACTTC.